Only a few counts were recorded for the clone carrying this TCR beta chain. Its antigen is currently unknown. MiXCR, run by TCRdb on the 5' RACE reads, gives a single entry per CDR3 protein. The sample contains a few hundred thousand distinct CDR3 sequences, about a sixth of which appear only once. CDR3 length equals 14 residues. The V and J ends lost 8 bases and 1 base respectively, with 13 bases between them. This record belongs to a study of T cells after yellow fever vaccination. Overall study context: When fractions had low cell numbers, they were prepared with SMART-Seq v4 Ultra Low Input.

Regarding the study as a whole: Weaker, the secondary response had a peak occurring faster, on day 5 versus 15. Boosting was followed by the reappearance of most primary-vaccination clones (just under 97% CD4, about 90% CD8).

J is TRBJ2-3 and V is TRBV12-3 or TRBV12-4; D perhaps matches TRBD2 (5 bases). The TCR originated in a man aged 18-30 years who received the YFV17D yellow fever vaccine. This specimen was PBMCs, taken more than 4 days after the first yellow fever vaccination. DNA for the CDR3: TGTGCCAGCTCTATCGCGGGCGGCACAGATACGCAGTATTTT. Amino acid sequence: CASSIAGGTDTQYF.